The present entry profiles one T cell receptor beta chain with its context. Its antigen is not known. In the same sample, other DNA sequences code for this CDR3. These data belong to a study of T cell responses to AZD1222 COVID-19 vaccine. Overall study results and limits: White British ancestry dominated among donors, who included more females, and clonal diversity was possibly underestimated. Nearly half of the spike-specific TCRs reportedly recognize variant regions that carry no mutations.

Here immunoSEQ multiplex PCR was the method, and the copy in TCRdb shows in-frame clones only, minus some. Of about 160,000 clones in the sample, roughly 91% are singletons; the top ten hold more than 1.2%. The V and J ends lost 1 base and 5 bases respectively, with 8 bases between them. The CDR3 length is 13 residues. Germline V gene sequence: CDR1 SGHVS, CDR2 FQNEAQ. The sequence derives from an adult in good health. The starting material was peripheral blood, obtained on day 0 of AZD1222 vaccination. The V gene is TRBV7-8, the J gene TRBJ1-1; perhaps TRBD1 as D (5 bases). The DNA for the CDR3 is TGTGCCAGCAGCTTAGGTGGGGGAACTGAAGCTTTCTTT. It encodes CASSLGGGTEAFF.